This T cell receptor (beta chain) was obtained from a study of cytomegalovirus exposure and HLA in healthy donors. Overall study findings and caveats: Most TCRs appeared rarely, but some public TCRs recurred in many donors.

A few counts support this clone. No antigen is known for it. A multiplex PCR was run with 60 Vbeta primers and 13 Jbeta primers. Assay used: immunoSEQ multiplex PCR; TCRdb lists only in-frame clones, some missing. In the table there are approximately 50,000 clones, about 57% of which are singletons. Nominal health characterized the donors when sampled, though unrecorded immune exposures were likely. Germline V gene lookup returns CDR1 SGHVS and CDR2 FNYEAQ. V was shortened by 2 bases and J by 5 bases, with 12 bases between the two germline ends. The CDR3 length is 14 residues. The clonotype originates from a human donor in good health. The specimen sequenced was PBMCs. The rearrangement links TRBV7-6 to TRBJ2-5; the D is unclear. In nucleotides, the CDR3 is TGTGCCAGCAGCTTAACCGGAAACGGGGAGACCCAGTACTTC. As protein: CASSLTGNGETQYF. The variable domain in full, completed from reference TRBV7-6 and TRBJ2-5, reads GAGVSQSPRYKVTKRGQDVALRCDPISGHVSLYWYRQALGQGPEFLTYFNYEAQQDKSGLPNDRFSAERPEGSISTLTIQRTEQRDSAMYRCASSLTGNGETQYFGPGTRLLVL.